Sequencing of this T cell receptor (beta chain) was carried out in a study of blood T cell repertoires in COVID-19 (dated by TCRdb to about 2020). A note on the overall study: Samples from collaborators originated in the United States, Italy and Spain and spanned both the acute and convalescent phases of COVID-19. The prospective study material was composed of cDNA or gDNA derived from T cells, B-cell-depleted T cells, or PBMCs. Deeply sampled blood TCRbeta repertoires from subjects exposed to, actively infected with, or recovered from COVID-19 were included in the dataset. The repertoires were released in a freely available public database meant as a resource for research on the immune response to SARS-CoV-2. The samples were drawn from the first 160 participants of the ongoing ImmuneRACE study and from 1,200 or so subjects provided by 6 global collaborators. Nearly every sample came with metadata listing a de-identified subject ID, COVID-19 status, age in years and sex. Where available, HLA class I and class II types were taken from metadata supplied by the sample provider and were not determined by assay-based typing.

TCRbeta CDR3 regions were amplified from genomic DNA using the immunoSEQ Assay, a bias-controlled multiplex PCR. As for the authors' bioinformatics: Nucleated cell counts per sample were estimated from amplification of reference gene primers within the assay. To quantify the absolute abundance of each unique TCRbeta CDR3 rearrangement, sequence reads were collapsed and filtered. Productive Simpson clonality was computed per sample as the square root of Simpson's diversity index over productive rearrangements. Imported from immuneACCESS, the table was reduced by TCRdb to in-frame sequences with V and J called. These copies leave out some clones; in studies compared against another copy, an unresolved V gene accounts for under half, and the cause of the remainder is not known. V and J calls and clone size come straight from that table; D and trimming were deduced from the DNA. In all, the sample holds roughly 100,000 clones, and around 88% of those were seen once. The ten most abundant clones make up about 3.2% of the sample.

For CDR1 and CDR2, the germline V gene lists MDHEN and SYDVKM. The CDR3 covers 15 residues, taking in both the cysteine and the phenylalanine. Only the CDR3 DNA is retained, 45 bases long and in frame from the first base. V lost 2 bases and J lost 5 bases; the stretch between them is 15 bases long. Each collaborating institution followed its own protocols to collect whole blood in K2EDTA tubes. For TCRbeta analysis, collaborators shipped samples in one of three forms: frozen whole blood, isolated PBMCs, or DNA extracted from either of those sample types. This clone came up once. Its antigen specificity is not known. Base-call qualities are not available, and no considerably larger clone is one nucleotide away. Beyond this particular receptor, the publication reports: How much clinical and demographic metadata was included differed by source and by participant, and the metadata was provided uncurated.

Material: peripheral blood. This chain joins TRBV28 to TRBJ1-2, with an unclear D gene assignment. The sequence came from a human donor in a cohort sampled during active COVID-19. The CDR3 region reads CASSLPRQSGYGYTF. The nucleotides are TGTGCCAGCAGTTTACCCCGCCAGTCGGGGTATGGCTACACCTTC.